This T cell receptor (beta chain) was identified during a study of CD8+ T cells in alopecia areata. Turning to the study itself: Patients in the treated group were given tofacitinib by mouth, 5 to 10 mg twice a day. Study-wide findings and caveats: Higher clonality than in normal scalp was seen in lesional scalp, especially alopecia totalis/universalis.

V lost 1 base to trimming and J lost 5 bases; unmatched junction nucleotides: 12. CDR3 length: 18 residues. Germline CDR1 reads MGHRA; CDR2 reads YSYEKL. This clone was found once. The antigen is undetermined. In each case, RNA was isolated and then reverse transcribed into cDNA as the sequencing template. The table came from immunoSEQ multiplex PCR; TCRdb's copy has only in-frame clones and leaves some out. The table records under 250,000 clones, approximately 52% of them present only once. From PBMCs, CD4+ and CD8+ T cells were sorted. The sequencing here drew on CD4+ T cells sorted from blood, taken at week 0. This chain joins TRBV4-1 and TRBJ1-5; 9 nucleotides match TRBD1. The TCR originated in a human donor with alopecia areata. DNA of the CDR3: TGCGCCAGCAGCCAAGGGGTTTTCCACCGGACAGGGGATCAGCCCCAGCATTTT. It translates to CASSQGVFHRTGDQPQHF.